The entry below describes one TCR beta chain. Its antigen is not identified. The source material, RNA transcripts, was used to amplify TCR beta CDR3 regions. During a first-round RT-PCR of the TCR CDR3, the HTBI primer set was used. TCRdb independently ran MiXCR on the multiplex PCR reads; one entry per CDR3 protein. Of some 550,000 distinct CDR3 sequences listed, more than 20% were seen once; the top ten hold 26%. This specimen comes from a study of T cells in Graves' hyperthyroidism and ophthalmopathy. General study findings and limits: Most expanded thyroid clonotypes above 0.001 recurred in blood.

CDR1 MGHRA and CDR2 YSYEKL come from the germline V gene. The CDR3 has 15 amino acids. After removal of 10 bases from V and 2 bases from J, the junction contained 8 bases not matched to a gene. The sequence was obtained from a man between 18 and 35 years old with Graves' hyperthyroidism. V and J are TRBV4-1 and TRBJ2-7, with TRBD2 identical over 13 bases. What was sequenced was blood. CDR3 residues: CATTQGLAGTYEQYF. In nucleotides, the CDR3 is TGCGCCACTACACAGGGACTAGCGGGAACCTACGAGCAGTACTTC.